This T cell receptor beta chain was sequenced during a study of shared clonotypes between healthy human individuals. Germline V gene lookup returns CDR1 SGHAT and CDR2 FQNNGV. The V and J ends lost 5 bases and 4 bases respectively, with 14 bases between them. The CDR3 runs 14 residues. Investigators spread the genomic DNA of each subset evenly over several immunoSEQ plates. Original methodology: Quality scores were absent from the junction-only immunoSEQ sequences, so filtering differed. Clones were read by immunoSEQ multiplex PCR, and TCRdb kept only the in-frame ones, dropping some. V, J and clone size are taken as reported in that table, and D and trimming were inferred from the DNA itself. The data contain 2 million to 2.5 million clones, more than 90% of them singletons.

Sequenced input: naive CD4+ T cells sorted from blood. Noted subset: CD45RA+ positively selected. This clonotype was sampled from a young man in good health. The rearrangement uses TRBV11-2 and TRBJ2-5, with D unclear. CDR3 in amino acids: CASSHGQIVETQYF. The CDR3, as DNA: TGTGCCAGCAGCCATGGTCAGATAGTAGAGACCCAGTACTTC.